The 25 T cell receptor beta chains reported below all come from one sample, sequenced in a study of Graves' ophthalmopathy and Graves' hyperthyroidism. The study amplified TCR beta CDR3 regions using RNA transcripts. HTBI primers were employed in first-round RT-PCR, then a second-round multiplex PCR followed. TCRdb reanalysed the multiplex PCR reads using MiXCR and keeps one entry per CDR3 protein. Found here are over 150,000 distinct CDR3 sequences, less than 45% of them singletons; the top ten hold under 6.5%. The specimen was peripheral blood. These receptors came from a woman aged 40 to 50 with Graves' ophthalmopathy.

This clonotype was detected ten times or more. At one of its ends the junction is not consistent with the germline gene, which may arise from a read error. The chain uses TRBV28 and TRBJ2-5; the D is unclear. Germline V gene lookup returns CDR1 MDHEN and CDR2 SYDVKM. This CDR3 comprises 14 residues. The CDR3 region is CASTRIRSEEPQYF. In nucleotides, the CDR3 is TGTGCCAGCACCCGAATAAGATCCGAAGAGCCCCAGTACTTC.

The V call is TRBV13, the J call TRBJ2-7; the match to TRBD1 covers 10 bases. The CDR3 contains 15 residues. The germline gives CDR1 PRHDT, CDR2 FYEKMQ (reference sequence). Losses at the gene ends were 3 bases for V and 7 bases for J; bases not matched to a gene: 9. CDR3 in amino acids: CASSFGTGTGEEQYF. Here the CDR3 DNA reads TGTGCCAGCAGCTTTGGCACCGGGACAGGGGAGGAGCAGTACTTC.

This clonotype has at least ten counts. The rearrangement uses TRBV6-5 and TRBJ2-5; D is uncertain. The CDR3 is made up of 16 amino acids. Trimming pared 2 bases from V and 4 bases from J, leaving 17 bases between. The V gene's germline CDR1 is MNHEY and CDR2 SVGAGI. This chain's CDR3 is CASSYPKSSIGETQYF. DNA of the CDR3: TGTGCCAGCAGTTACCCCAAGAGCTCAATAGGAGAGACCCAGTACTTC.

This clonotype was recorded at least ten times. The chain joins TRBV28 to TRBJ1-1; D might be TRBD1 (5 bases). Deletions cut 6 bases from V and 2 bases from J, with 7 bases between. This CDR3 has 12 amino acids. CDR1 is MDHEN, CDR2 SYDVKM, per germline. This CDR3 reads CASRDSNTEAFF. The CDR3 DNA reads TGTGCCAGCAGAGACAGTAACACTGAAGCTTTCTTT.

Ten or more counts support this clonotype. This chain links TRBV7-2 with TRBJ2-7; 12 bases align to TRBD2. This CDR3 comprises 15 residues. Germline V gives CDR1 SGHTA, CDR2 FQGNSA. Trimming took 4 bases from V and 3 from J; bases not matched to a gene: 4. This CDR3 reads CASSSGTSGYYEQYF. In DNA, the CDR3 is TGTGCCAGCAGCTCCGGGACTAGCGGGTACTACGAGCAGTACTTC.

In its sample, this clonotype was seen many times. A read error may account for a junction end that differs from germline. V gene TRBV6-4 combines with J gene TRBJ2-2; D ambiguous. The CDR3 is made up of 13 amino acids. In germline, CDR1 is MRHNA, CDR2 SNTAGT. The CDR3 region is CASSYSSTGELFF. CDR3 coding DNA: TGTGCCAGCAGTTACTCCAGCACCGGGGAGCTGTTTTTT.

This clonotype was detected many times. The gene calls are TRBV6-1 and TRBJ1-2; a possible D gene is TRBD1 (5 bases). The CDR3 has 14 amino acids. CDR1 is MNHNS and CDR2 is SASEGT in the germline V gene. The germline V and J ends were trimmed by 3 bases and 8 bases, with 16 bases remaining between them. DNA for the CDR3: TGTGCCAGCAGTGAGGCAGGGACGGAGAGGGGCTACACCTTC. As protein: CASSEAGTERGYTF.

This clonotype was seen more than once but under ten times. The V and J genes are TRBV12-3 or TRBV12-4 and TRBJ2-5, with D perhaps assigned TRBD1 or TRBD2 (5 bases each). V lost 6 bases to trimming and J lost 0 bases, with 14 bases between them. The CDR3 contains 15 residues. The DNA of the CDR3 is TGTGCCAGCAGCGACCGGGACGGCAACCAAGAGACCCAGTACTTC. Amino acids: CASSDRDGNQETQYF.

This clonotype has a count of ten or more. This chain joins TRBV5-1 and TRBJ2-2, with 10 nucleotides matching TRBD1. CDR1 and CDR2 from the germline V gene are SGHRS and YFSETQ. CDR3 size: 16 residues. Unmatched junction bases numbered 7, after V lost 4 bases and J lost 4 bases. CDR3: CASSGGGTGVTGELFF. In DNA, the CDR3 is TGCGCCAGCAGCGGTGGTGGGACAGGGGTCACCGGGGAGCTGTTTTTT.

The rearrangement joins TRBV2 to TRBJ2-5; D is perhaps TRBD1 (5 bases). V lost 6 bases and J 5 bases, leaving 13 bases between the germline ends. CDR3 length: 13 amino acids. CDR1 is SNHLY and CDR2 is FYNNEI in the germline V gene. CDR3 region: CASSGQTGETQYF. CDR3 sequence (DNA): TGTGCCAGCAGCGGACAAACGGGCGAGACCCAGTACTTC.

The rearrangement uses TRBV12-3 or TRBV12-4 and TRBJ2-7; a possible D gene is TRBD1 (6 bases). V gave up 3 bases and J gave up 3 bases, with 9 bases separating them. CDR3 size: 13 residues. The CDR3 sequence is CASSLGHLYEQYF. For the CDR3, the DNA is TGTGCCAGCAGTTTGGGACACCTCTACGAGCAGTACTTC.

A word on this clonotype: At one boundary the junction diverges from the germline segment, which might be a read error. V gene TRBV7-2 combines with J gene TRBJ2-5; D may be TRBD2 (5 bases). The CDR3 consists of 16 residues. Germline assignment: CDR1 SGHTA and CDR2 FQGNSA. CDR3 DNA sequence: TGTGCCAGCAGCCTAGCTGGCCTTCCATACCAAGAGACCCAGTACTTC. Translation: CASSLAGLPYQETQYF.

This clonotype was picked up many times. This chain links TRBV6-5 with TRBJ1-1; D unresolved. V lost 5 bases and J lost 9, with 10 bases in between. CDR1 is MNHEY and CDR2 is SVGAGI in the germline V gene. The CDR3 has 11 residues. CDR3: CASSTVGKAFF. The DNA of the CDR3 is TGTGCCAGCAGTACCGTCGGGAAAGCTTTCTTT.

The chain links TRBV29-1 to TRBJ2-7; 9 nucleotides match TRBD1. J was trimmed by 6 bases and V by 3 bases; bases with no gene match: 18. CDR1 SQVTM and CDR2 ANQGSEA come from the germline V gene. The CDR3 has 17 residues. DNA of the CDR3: TGCAGCGTTGACGGAAGGAGACCGGGACAGGGAAGTGGCGAGCAGTACTTC. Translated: CSVDGRRPGQGSGEQYF.

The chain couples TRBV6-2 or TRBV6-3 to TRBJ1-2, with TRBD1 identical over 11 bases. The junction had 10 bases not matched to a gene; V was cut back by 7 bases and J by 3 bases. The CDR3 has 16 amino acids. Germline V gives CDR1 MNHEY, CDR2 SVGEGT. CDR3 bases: TGTGCCAGCAATCAACCTCCGGGACAGGGGGACTATGGCTACACCTTC. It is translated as CASNQPPGQGDYGYTF.

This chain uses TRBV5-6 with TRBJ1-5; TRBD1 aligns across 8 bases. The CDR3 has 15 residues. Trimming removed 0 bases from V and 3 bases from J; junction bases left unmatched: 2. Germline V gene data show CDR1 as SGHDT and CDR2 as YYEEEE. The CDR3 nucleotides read TGTGCCAGCAGCTTGGCGGACAGGGACAATCAGCCCCAGCATTTT. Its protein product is CASSLADRDNQPQHF.

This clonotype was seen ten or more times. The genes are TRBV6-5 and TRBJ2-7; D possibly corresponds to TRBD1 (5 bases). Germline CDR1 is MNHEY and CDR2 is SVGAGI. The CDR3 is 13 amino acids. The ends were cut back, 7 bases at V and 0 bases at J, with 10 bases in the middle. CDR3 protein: CASNQGLSYEQYF. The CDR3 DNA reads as TGTGCCAGCAACCAGGGTCTCTCCTACGAGCAGTACTTC.

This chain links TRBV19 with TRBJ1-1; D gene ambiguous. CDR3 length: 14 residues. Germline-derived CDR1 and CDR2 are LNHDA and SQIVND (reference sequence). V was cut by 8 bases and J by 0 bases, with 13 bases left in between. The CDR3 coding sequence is TGTGCCAGTCGAACCGATCACGTGAACACTGAAGCTTTCTTT. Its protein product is CASRTDHVNTEAFF.

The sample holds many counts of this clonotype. CDR3 sequence reads: CASSYSVAGSFGNTIYF. Written as DNA, the CDR3 is TGTGCCAGCAGTTACTCAGTGGCAGGAAGTTTCGGAAACACCATATATTTT. The chain recombines TRBV6-6 with TRBJ1-3; D uncertain. Per the germline V gene, CDR1 is MNHNY and CDR2 is SVGAGI (reference sequence). V was pared by 0 bases and J by 4 bases, with 16 bases between. This CDR3 has 17 amino acids.

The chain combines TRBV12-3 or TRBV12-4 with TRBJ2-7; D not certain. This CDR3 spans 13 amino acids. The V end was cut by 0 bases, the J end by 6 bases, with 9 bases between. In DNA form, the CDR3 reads TGTGCCAGCAGTTTAGCGTACGGGCGCGAGCAGTACTTC. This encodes CASSLAYGREQYF.

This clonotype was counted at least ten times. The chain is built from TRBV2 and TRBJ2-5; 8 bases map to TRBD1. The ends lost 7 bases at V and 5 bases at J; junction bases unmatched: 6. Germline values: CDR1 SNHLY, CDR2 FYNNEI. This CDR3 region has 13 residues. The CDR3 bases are TGTGCCAGCATGGGGACAGGAAGGGAGACCCAGTACTTC. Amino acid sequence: CASMGTGRETQYF.

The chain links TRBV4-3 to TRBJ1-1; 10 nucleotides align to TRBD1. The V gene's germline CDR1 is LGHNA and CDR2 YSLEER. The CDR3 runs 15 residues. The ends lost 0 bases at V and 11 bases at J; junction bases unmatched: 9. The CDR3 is CASSQDWTGGLAAFF. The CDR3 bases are TGCGCCAGCAGCCAAGATTGGACAGGGGGTCTTGCGGCTTTCTTT.

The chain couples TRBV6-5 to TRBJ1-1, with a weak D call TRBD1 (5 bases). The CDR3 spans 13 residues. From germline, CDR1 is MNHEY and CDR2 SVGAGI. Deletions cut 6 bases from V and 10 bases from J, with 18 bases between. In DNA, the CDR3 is TGTGCCAGCAGGGGATCCCCTTCAAGGGGAGCTTTCTTT. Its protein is CASRGSPSRGAFF.

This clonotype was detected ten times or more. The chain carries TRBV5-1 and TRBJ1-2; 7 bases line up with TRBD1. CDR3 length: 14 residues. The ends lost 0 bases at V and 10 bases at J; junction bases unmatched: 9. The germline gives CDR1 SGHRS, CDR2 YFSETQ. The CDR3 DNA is TGCGCCAGCAGCTTGGACGGGCAGGGGGTAGCCTACACCTTC. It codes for CASSLDGQGVAYTF.

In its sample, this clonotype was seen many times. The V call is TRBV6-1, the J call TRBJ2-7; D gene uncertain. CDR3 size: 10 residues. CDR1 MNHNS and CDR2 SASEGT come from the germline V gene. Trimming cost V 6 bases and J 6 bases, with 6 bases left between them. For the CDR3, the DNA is TGTGCCAGCAGCTGGCCCGAGCAGTACTTC. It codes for CASSWPEQYF.